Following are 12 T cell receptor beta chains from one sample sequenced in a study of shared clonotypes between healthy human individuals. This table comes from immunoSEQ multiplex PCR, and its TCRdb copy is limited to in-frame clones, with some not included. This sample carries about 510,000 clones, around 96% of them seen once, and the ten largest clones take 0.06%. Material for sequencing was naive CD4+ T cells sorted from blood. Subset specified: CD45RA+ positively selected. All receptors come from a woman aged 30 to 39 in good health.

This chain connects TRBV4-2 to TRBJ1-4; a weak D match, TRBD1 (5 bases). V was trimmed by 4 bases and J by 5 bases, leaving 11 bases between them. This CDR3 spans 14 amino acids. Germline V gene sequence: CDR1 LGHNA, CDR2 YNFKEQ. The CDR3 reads CASSPGPINEKLFF. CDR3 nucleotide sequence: TGTGCCAGCAGCCCGGGACCGATAAATGAAAAACTGTTTTTT.

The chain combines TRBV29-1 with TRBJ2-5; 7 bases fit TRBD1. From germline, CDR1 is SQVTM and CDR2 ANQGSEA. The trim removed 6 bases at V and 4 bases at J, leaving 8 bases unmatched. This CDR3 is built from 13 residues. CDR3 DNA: TGCAGCGTGGGACAGAGGATGACAGAGACCCAGTACTTC. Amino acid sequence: CSVGQRMTETQYF.

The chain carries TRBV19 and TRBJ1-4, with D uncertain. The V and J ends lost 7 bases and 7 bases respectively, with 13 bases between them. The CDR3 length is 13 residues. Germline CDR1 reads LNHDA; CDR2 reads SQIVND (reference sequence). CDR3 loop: CASNWGVSEKLFF. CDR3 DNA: TGTGCCAGTAATTGGGGAGTATCTGAAAAACTGTTTTTT.

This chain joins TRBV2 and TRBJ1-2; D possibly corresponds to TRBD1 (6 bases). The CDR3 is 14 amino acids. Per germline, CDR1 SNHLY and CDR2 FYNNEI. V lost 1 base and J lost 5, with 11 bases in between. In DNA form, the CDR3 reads TGTGCCAGCAGTGAAGTGAGGGGGAATTATGGCTACACCTTC. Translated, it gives CASSEVRGNYGYTF.

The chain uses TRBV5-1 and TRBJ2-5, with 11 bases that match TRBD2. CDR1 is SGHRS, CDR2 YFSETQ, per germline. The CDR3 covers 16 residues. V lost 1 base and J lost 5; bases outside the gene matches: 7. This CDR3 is CASSLSTSGRHETQYF. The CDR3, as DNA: TGCGCCAGCAGCTTGTCTACTAGCGGGAGACACGAGACCCAGTACTTC.

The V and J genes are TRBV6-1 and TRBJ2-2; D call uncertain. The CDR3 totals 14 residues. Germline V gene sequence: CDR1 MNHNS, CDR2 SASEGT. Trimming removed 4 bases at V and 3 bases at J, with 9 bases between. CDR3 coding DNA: TGTGCCAGCAGTGTTAACAGATACACCGGGGAGCTGTTTTTT. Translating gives CASSVNRYTGELFF.

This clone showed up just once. In DNA, the CDR3 is TGCGCCAGCAGCTTTGTCCAGGGGGGGTACGAGCAGTACTTC. Translated: CASSFVQGGYEQYF. This chain uses TRBV5-1 with TRBJ2-7; the D gene could be TRBD1 or TRBD2 (7 bases each). CDR1 is SGHRS and CDR2 is YFSETQ in the germline V gene. Trimming removed 2 bases from V and 4 bases from J, with 13 bases in between. The CDR3 sequence is 14 residues long.

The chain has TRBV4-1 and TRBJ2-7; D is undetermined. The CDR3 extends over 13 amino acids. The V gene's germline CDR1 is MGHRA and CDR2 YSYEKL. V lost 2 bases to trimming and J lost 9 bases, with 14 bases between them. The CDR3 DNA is TGCGCCAGCAGCCAATCCTCCGGGCCGCGGCAGTACTTC. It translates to CASSQSSGPRQYF.

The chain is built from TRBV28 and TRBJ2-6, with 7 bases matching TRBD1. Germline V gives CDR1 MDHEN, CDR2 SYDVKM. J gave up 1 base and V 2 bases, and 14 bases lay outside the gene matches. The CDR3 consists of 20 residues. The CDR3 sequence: CASSLDKQGPTVSGANVLTF. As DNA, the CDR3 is TGTGCCAGCAGTTTAGACAAACAGGGGCCCACCGTGTCTGGGGCCAACGTCCTGACTTTC.

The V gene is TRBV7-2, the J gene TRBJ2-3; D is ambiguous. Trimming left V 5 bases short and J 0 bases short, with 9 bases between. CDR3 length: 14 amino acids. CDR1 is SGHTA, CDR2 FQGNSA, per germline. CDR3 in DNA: TGTGCCAGCAGCCGCATTCCTAGCACAGATACGCAGTATTTT. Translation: CASSRIPSTDTQYF.

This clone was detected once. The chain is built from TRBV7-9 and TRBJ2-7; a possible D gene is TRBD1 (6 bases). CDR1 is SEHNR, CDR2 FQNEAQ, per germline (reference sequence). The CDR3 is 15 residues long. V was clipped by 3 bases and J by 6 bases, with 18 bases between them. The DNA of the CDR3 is TGTGCCAGCAGCTTGGGGTATGGACAGCTAGGCGAGCAGTACTTC. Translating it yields CASSLGYGQLGEQYF.

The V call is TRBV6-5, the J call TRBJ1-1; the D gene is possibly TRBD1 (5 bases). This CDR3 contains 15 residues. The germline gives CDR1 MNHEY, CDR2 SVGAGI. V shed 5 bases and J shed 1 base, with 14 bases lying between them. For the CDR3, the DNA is TGTGCCAGCAGTCGACCGGGACGGGCGAACACTGAAGCTTTCTTT. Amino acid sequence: CASSRPGRANTEAFF.